This section outlines one TCR beta chain sequence together with its context. Its antigen is not identified. This sample stems from a study of cytomegalovirus exposure and HLA in healthy donors. The study, taken as a whole, reports: Cytomegalovirus association was listed for around 180 TCR beta chains. The CMV antigen specificity of a few CMV-associated chains was confirmed through in vitro analysis. Subsequent analysis showed first-cohort TCR clusters tending to co-occur in some 110 validation repertoires.

The CDR3 runs 15 residues. The V end lost 2 bases, the J end lost 4 bases, and 11 bases lay between the germline ends. Germline loops: CDR1 SNHLY, CDR2 FYNNEI. Method: immunoSEQ multiplex PCR; TCRdb's copy keeps in-frame clones and lacks some. This table holds under 250,000 clones, approximately 87% found once. Sequencing was done on a sample of PBMCs. The gene calls are TRBV2 and TRBJ2-2; D is perhaps TRBD1 (5 bases). The TCR comes from a man aged 18 to 35 in good health and CMV-seronegative. Written as DNA, the CDR3 is TGTGCCAGCAGTGAACAGGGCCTGGGCACCGGGGAGCTGTTTTTT. It is translated as CASSEQGLGTGELFF.